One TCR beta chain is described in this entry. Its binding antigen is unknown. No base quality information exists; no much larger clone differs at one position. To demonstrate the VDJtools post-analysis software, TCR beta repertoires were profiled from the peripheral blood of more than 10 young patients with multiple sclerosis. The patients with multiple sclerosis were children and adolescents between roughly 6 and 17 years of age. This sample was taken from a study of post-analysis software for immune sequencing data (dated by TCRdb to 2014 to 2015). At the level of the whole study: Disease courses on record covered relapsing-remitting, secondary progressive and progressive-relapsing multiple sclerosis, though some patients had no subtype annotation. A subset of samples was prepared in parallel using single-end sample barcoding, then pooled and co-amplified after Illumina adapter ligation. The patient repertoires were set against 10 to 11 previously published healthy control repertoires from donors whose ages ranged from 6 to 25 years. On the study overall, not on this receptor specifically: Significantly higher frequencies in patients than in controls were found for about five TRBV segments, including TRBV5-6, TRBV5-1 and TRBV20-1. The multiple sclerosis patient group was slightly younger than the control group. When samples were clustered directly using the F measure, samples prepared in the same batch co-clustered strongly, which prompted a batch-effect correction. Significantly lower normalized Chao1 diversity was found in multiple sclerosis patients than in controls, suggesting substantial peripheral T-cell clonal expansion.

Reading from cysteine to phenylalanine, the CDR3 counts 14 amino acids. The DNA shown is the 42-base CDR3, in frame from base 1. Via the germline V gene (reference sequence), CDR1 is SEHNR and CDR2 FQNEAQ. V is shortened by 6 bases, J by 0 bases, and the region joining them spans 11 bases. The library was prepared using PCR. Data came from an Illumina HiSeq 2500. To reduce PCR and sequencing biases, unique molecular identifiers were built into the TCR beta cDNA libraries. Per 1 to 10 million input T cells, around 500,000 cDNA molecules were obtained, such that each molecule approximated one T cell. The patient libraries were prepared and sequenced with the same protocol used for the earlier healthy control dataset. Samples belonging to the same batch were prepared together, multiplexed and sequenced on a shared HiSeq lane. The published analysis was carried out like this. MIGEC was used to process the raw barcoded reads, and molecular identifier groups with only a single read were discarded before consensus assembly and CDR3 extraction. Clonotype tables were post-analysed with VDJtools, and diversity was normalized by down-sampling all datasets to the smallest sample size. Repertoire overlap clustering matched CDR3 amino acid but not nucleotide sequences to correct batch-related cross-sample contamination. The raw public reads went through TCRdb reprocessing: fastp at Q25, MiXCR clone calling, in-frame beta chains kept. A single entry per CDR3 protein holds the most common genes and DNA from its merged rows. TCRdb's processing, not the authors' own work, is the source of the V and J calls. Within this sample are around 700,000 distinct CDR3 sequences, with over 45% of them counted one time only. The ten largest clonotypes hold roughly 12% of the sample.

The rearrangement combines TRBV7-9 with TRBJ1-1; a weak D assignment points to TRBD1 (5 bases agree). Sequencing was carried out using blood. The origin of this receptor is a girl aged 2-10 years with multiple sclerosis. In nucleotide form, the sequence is TGTGCCAGCAGACACGACAGCTTGAACACTGAAGCTTTCTTT. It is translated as CASRHDSLNTEAFF.